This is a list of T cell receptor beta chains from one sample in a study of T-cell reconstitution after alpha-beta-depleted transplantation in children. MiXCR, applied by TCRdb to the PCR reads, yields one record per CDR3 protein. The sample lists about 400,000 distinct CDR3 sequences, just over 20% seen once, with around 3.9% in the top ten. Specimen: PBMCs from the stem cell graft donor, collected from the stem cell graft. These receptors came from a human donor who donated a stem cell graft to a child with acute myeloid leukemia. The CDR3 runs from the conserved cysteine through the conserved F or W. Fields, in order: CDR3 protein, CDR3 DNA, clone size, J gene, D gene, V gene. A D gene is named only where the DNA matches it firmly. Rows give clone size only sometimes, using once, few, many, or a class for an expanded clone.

CDR3: CSARDRTGGGYTF; DNA: TGCAGTGCTAGAGATCGGACAGGGGGAGGCTACACCTTC; size: many; J: TRBJ1-2; D: TRBD1; V: TRBV20-1
CDR3: CSARDGSGAFTDTQYF; DNA: TGCAGTGCTAGAGATGGTAGCGGGGCCTTCACAGATACGCAGTATTTT; size: few; J: TRBJ2-3; D: TRBD2; V: TRBV20-1
CDR3: CASSKEMQGARLAGVYNEQFF; DNA: TGTGCCAGCAGCAAAGAGATGCAGGGGGCAAGACTAGCGGGAGTTTACAATGAGCAGTTCTTC; size: NA; J: TRBJ2-1; D: NA; V: TRBV21-1
CDR3: CSAKPPPDSNQPQHF; DNA: TGCAGTGCTAAACCCCCGCCGGATAGCAATCAGCCCCAGCATTTT; size: many; J: TRBJ1-5; D: NA; V: TRBV20-1
CDR3: CSALSTLAGGTDTQYF; DNA: TGCAGTGCCTTAAGTACCTTAGCGGGAGGGACAGATACGCAGTATTTT; size: NA; J: TRBJ2-3; D: TRBD2; V: TRBV20-1
CDR3: CSAVKGAGAGDTQYF; DNA: TGCAGTGCTGTAAAAGGGGCGGGAGCGGGAGATACGCAGTATTTT; size: few; J: TRBJ2-3; D: TRBD2; V: TRBV20-1
CDR3: CASSAKLAGVVNEQFF; DNA: TGTGCCAGCAGCGCCAAACTAGCGGGAGTGGTCAATGAGCAGTTCTTC; size: many; J: TRBJ2-1; D: TRBD2; V: TRBV9
CDR3: CASSFADRLEYNEQFF; DNA: TGTGCCAGCAGTTTCGCCGACAGACTCGAATACAATGAGCAGTTCTTC; size: NA; J: TRBJ2-1; D: NA; V: TRBV6-5
CDR3: CASSLATGTSGRVYEQYF; DNA: TGTGCCAGCAGCTTGGCAACCGGGACTAGCGGGAGAGTCTACGAGCAGTACTTC; size: NA; J: TRBJ2-7; D: TRBD2; V: TRBV7-6
CDR3: CASSLAYPSDLAGEAYEQYF; DNA: TGTGCCAGCAGCTTAGCCTACCCTTCAGATTTAGCGGGGGAAGCCTACGAGCAGTACTTC; size: NA; J: TRBJ2-7; D: TRBD2; V: TRBV28
CDR3: CASSLDPGSSGNTIYF; DNA: TGTGCCAGCAGCTTGGATCCGGGCAGCTCTGGAAACACCATATATTTT; size: many; J: TRBJ1-3; D: NA; V: TRBV5-4
CDR3: CATSDTTGRGFGEQFF; DNA: TGTGCCACCAGTGATACCACAGGGAGGGGGTTTGGTGAGCAGTTCTTC; size: NA; J: TRBJ2-1; D: NA; V: TRBV24-1
CDR3: CASSRQANEQFF; DNA: TGTGCCAGCAGCCGACAGGCCAATGAGCAGTTCTTC; size: many; J: TRBJ2-1; D: NA; V: TRBV27
CDR3: CASKTLGGGSYNEQFF; DNA: TGCGCCAGCAAAACCCTAGGGGGCGGGTCCTACAATGAGCAGTTCTTC; size: few; J: TRBJ2-1; D: TRBD1; V: TRBV5-1
CDR3: CASSHPGQGWGEQFF; DNA: TGTGCCAGCAGCCATCCGGGACAGGGCTGGGGTGAGCAGTTCTTC; size: NA; J: TRBJ2-1; D: TRBD1; V: TRBV7-3
CDR3: CASSRASGIWNEQFF; DNA: TGCGCCAGCAGCCGTGCTAGCGGGATTTGGAATGAGCAGTTCTTC; size: NA; J: TRBJ2-1; D: TRBD2; V: TRBV5-1
CDR3: CASSRGDGYTF; DNA: TGTGCCAGCAGTAGAGGCGACGGCTACACCTTC; size: few; J: TRBJ1-2; D: NA; V: TRBV6-4